This is a list of T cell receptor beta chains from one sample in a study of blood T cell repertoires in COVID-19. Profiling relied on immunoSEQ multiplex PCR, and the TCRdb table lists in-frame clones only, not all of them. This table holds roughly 200,000 clones, 84% found once. The sequenced sample consisted of peripheral blood. The receptors here all came from a woman in her 70s with active or convalescent COVID-19. Both conserved end residues are part of each CDR3. A D gene is named only where the DNA matches it firmly. Clone size is shown for a subset of rows, as once, few, many or a class of expanded clone.

NA,TRBV28,NA,TRBJ1-2,TGTGCCAGCAGTTTATTGTCGCGCTATGGCTACACCTTC,CASSLLSRYGYTF
TRBD2,TRBV19,NA,TRBJ2-7,TGTGCCAGTAGTTCACCGGGACTAGCGGGATCCGAGCAGTACTTC,CASSSPGLAGSEQYF
NA,TRBV6-6,NA,TRBJ2-1,TGTGCCAGCAGTTACTCGGGACTGGGAAACAATGAGCAGTTCTTC,CASSYSGLGNNEQFF
TRBD1,TRBV20-1,NA,TRBJ2-7,TGCAGTGCTAGTGAGGACAGGCCCTACGAGCAGTACTTC,CSASEDRPYEQYF
TRBD2,TRBV28,NA,TRBJ2-3,TGTGCCAGCAGTGGCCTTGGGACTAGCGGAAGAGGGCAGTATTTT,CASSGLGTSGRGQYF
NA,TRBV2,NA,TRBJ1-5,TGTGCCAGCAGTGAAAGTCTTGGAAGGACAAACAATCAGCCCCAGCATTTT,CASSESLGRTNNQPQHF
NA,TRBV6-5,NA,TRBJ2-5,TGTGCCAGCAAGAGAGGCACACAAGAGACCCAGTACTTC,CASKRGTQETQYF
NA,TRBV18,NA,TRBJ2-2,TGTGCCAGCTCACCCTTACCCTCAGACACCGGGGAGCTGTTTTTT,CASSPLPSDTGELFF
NA,TRBV19,NA,TRBJ2-5,TGTGCCAGCGCCACTAGTTTCAAAGAGACCCAGTACTTC,CASATSFKETQYF
NA,TRBV18,NA,TRBJ1-1,TGTGCCAGCTCACCATACAGTGAGTGGACTGAAGCTTTCTTT,CASSPYSEWTEAFF
TRBD2,TRBV25-1,NA,TRBJ2-7,TGTGCCAGCAGTGACAAGGTTAGCGGGAGGAGGAACGAGCAGTACTTC,CASSDKVSGRRNEQYF
TRBD2,TRBV27,NA,TRBJ2-7,TGTGCCAGCAGTGTTAAAGTGCGCGGGGGGGGCGCTTACGAGCAGTACTTC,CASSVKVRGGGAYEQYF
TRBD2,TRBV27,NA,TRBJ2-3,TGTGCCAGTCGCGGGAGGCGGAGCACAGATACGCAGTATTTT,CASRGRRSTDTQYF
TRBD1,TRBV23-1,NA,TRBJ1-1,TGCGCCAGCAGTCAACGGGACAGGGAGGACACTGAAGCTTTCTTT,CASSQRDREDTEAFF
NA,TRBV12-3/TRBV12-4,NA,TRBJ1-2,TGTGCCAGCAGTCCGGGAGGCGGCTATGGCTACACCTTC,CASSPGGGYGYTF
NA,TRBV18,few,TRBJ2-2,TGTGCCAGCTCACCGACTTTCACCGGGGAGCTGTTTTTT,CASSPTFTGELFF
TRBD2,TRBV7-3,NA,TRBJ2-3,TGTGCCAGCAGCTTAACCCCTCTAGCGGCTAGCACAGATACGCAGTATTTT,CASSLTPLAASTDTQYF
TRBD2,TRBV18,NA,TRBJ2-7,TGTGCCAGCTCACCCCTACCTAGCGGAAACTCCTACGAGCAGTACTTC,CASSPLPSGNSYEQYF
NA,TRBV2,NA,TRBJ1-5,TGTGCCAGCAGTGACTCGGGGAGGGGTCAGCCCCAGCATTTT,CASSDSGRGQPQHF
TRBD1,TRBV28,NA,TRBJ1-4,TGTGCCAGCAGTTCTATACAGGGGGTAGGCGAAAAACTGTTTTTT,CASSSIQGVGEKLFF
NA,TRBV28,NA,TRBJ2-2,TGTGCCAGCAGTTTGGCCCCGGCGAATTCGGGGTTTCCCGGGGAGCTGTTTTTT,CASSLAPANSGFPGELFF
TRBD2,TRBV28,NA,TRBJ2-5,TGTGCCAGCAGTCGGAGCGGGGGAGCGCGGGAGACCCAGTACTTC,CASSRSGGARETQYF
TRBD2,TRBV4-1,NA,TRBJ2-2,TGCGCCAGCAGCCGGGGGACTATGACCGGGGAGCTGTTTTTT,CASSRGTMTGELFF
NA,TRBV19,NA,TRBJ2-3,TGTGCCAGTAGAATGGTCGGGACAGATACGCAGTATTTT,CASRMVGTDTQYF
TRBD2,TRBV6-5,NA,TRBJ2-1,TGTGCCAGCAGTCGGACTAGCGGGGTCTACAATGAGCAGTTCTTC,CASSRTSGVYNEQFF
NA,TRBV7-9,NA,TRBJ2-5,TGTGCCAGCAGCTTAGCGCGGCAGACCCAGTACTTC,CASSLARQTQYF
NA,TRBV28,NA,TRBJ2-3,TGTGCCAGCAGTTCGGGTTCCAGTTCTAGCACAGATACGCAGTATTTT,CASSSGSSSSTDTQYF
TRBD1,TRBV5-1,NA,TRBJ2-3,TGCGCCAGCAGCCCGGACAGGGGTCTTACAGCAGATACGCAGTATTTT,CASSPDRGLTADTQYF
NA,TRBV28,NA,TRBJ1-1,TGTGCCAGCAGACCTCTTCCAGGGTTGATCCGAATGAACACTGAAGCTTTCTTT,CASRPLPGLIRMNTEAFF
TRBD1,TRBV27,NA,TRBJ2-3,TGTGCCAGCAGTCTCGGGACAGGGCTACACACAGATACGCAGTATTTT,CASSLGTGLHTDTQYF
TRBD1,TRBV4-1,NA,TRBJ1-1,TGCGCCAGCAGCCAAGGGGACAGCAAAGCTTTCTTT,CASSQGDSKAFF
NA,TRBV28,NA,TRBJ2-7,TGTGCCAGTATTAGCGGTCCAGGGGGCGAGCAGTACTTC,CASISGPGGEQYF
TRBD2,TRBV18,NA,TRBJ2-2,TGTGCCAGCTCACCACCGTCCCTAGCGGGAGTCACCGGGGAGCTGTTTTTT,CASSPPSLAGVTGELFF
TRBD2,TRBV5-1,NA,TRBJ2-1,TGCGCCAGCAGCTTGGGGTTCGCTAGCGGGAGATTCTACAATGAGCAGTTCTTC,CASSLGFASGRFYNEQFF
TRBD2,TRBV11-2,NA,TRBJ2-2,TGTGCCAGCAGCCTCCTAGCGGGAGGGACCGGGGAGCTGTTTTTT,CASSLLAGGTGELFF
NA,TRBV19,NA,TRBJ2-3,TGTGCCAGTAGTATAGAACCCCCTACTCGGGGGAGAGGTGCAGATACGCAGTATTTT,CASSIEPPTRGRGADTQYF
NA,TRBV27,NA,TRBJ2-2,TGTGCCAGCAGTTTAGTGCCCTCCAGTGGGGAGCTGTTTTTT,CASSLVPSSGELFF
TRBD1,TRBV2,NA,TRBJ1-2,TGTGCCAGCAGTAGAACCGGGACAGGAACGGAAGGCTACACCTTC,CASSRTGTGTEGYTF
NA,TRBV29-1,NA,TRBJ1-3,TGCAGCGTTAGCAAACGGGGCTCTGGAAACACCATATATTTT,CSVSKRGSGNTIYF
TRBD1,TRBV28,once,TRBJ1-2,TGTGCCAGCACCTCGACAGGGGGGTATGGCTACACCTTC,CASTSTGGYGYTF
TRBD1,TRBV5-6,NA,TRBJ2-7,TGTGCCAGCAGCCGGGCCGGGACAGGGGGTTACGAGCAGTACTTC,CASSRAGTGGYEQYF
NA,TRBV19,NA,TRBJ1-1,TGTGCCAGTAGTATAGGAAGGGGGAACACTGAAGCTTTCTTT,CASSIGRGNTEAFF
TRBD2,TRBV6-5,NA,TRBJ2-1,TGTGCCAGCAGTTCCGCCGAACCGGGACTAAACAATGAGCAGTTCTTC,CASSSAEPGLNNEQFF
TRBD1,TRBV9,once,TRBJ2-5,TGTGCCAGCAGCGCGGGACAGCGGGAGACCCAGTACTTC,CASSAGQRETQYF
NA,TRBV29-1,NA,TRBJ2-5,TGCAGCGTTGATGGGGAGACAGAGACCCAGTACTTC,CSVDGETETQYF
TRBD1,TRBV6-5,NA,TRBJ1-2,TGTGCCAGCTCTCGACAGGGCGTTGGCTACACCTTC,CASSRQGVGYTF
TRBD2,TRBV19,NA,TRBJ2-7,TGTGCCAGTAGTATCCGGACTAGCGGGAGCTACGAGCAGTACTTC,CASSIRTSGSYEQYF
NA,TRBV15,NA,TRBJ2-7,TGTGCCACCAGCAGAGATTTAGGGTGGACACAGGACTTC,CATSRDLGWTQDF
NA,TRBV6-6,NA,TRBJ2-7,TGTGCCAGCAGTTACTCGAGCCGGGATAGCGAGCAGTACTTC,CASSYSSRDSEQYF
NA,TRBV19,NA,TRBJ2-1,TGTGCCAGTAGCCTTCCCGGGACAAGGGCCTACAATGAGCAGTTCTTC,CASSLPGTRAYNEQFF
NA,TRBV7-9,NA,TRBJ1-2,TGTGCCAGCAGCCCCCCGGGGGGAAACTATGGCTACACCTTC,CASSPPGGNYGYTF
TRBD2,TRBV29-1,NA,TRBJ2-3,TGCAGCGTCGCCACGGTGGCTAGCGGGAGGGCAGATACGCAGTATTTT,CSVATVASGRADTQYF
NA,TRBV5-4,NA,TRBJ1-3,TGTGCCAGCAGCTCCACAGGGACCTCTGGAAACACCATATATTTT,CASSSTGTSGNTIYF
TRBD2,TRBV27,NA,TRBJ2-5,TGTGCCAGCAGTCGACTAGCGGGGAGGGTCGTAGAGACCCAGTACTTC,CASSRLAGRVVETQYF
NA,TRBV12-3/TRBV12-4,NA,TRBJ2-7,TGTGCCAGCAGTCGGGACTCATGGGGGGAGCAGTACTTC,CASSRDSWGEQYF
TRBD2,TRBV5-1,NA,TRBJ2-2,TGCGCCAGCAGCCACACAGGCCTAGCGGGATTTGACACCGGGGAGCTGTTTTTT,CASSHTGLAGFDTGELFF